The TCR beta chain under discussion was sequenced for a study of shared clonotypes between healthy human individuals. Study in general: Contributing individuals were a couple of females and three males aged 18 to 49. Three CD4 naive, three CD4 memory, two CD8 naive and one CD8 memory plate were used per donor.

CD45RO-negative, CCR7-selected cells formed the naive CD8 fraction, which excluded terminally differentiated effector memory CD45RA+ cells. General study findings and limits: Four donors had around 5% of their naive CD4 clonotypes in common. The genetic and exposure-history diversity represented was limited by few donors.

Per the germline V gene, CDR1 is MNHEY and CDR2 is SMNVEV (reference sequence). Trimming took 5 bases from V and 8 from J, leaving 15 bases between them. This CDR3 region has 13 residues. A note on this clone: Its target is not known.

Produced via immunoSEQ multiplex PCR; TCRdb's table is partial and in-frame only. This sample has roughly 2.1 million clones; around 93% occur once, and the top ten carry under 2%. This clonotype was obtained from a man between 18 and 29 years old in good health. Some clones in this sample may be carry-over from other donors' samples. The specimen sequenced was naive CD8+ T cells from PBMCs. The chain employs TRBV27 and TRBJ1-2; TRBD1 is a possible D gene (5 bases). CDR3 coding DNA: TGTGCCAGCAGTCTTACCAGGGACGGGGGCTACACCTTC. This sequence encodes CASSLTRDGGYTF.